Sequencing of this T cell receptor beta chain was carried out in a study of CD8+CD57+ T cells in acquired aplastic anemia. Across the whole study: On average, sorted CD4+ and CD8+ cells gave approximately 3.1 ug of DNA. Broader study findings: Levels of CD8+ Simpson's diversity were not significantly distinct in patients versus controls. Patients had around 28 CD8+ CDR3 sequences in common with controls (the shared set).

This clonotype was seen at least ten times. As yet, its antigen is unknown. The template for TCR beta VDJ and CDR3 sequence profiling was genomic DNA. TCRdb reprocessed the reads via MiXCR and lists one record per CDR3 protein. Here the sample spans hundreds of thousands of distinct CDR3 sequences, under 40% being singletons. All patients picked for sequencing had shown, by flow cytometry, an expansion of CD8+CD57+ cells. At blood sampling, none of the patients had yet received therapy. There are 14 residues in the CDR3. Per germline, CDR1 SGDLS and CDR2 YYNGEE. V was trimmed by 0 bases and J by 0 bases, leaving 6 bases between them.

The chain joins TRBV9 to TRBJ1-2; D might be TRBD1 (5 bases). The clonotype comes from a human donor with aplastic anemia. The sample comprised sorted CD4+, CD8+, or CD8+CD57+ T cells (not recorded which) from PBMCs. In DNA form, the CDR3 reads TGTGCCAGCAGCGTAGCGACAGCTAACTATGGCTACACCTTC. Its protein is CASSVATANYGYTF.